These T cell receptor beta chains were read from a single sample in a study of blood T cells in healthy people across ages. TCRdb independently ran MiXCR on the 5' RACE reads; one entry per CDR3 protein. The sample shows around 500,000 distinct CDR3 sequences, about 27% of them seen only once. These data were also reused for a study on T cells of mothers and their children.

Sequenced sample: blood. The receptor source for this set is a boy between 2 and 10 years old in good health. Both conserved end residues are part of each CDR3. A D gene is named only where the DNA matches it firmly. Where a row states a size, it is once, few, many or the class of an expanded clone; other rows omit it.

size,V,D,J,CDR3,DNA
-,TRBV3-1,-,TRBJ1-1,CASSLTRGAGVNTEAFF,TGTGCCAGCAGCCTCACCCGGGGGGCGGGGGTCAACACTGAAGCTTTCTTT
few,TRBV4-3,-,TRBJ1-5,CASSQDYSSNRPQHF,TGCGCCAGCAGCCAAGATTACAGTAGCAATCGGCCCCAGCATTTT
few,TRBV5-1,-,TRBJ2-2,CASSLGSITGELFF,TGCGCCAGCAGCTTGGGATCGATCACCGGGGAGCTGTTTTTT
few,TRBV24-1,TRBD1,TRBJ1-1,CATRRGRTGWMNTEAFF,TGTGCCACCAGGAGGGGCCGGACAGGGTGGATGAACACTGAAGCTTTCTTT
few,TRBV5-1,-,TRBJ2-7,CASSLDVRGTYEQYF,TGCGCCAGCAGCTTGGATGTGAGGGGAACCTACGAGCAGTACTTC
-,TRBV20-1,TRBD1,TRBJ2-7,CSAARTGYGEQYF,TGCAGTGCTGCAAGGACAGGGTATGGGGAGCAGTACTTC
-,TRBV7-9,TRBD2,TRBJ2-7,CASSRLAGDYYEQYF,TGTGCCAGCAGCCGACTAGCGGGAGATTACTACGAGCAGTACTTC
-,TRBV10-1,-,TRBJ2-7,CASIRGLLFEQYF,TGCGCCAGCATACGGGGACTCCTCTTCGAGCAGTACTTC
-,TRBV7-2,TRBD2,TRBJ2-3,CASRLAGATDTQYF,TGTGCCAGCAGACTAGCGGGTGCCACAGATACGCAGTATTTT
few,TRBV20-1,TRBD1,TRBJ2-2,CSARVRDRGRNGELFF,TGCAGTGCTAGAGTCCGGGACAGGGGGCGGAACGGGGAGCTGTTTTTT
-,TRBV20-1,TRBD1,TRBJ1-1,CSARTGGRTEAFF,TGCAGTGCTAGGACAGGGGGAAGGACTGAAGCTTTCTTT
few,TRBV6-9,-,TRBJ1-3,CASSYSKGSGNTIYF,TGTGCCAGCAGTTATTCGAAGGGATCTGGAAACACCATATATTTT
few,TRBV25-1,-,TRBJ2-5,CASSEWTVGGETQYF,TGTGCCAGCAGTGAATGGACAGTTGGGGGAGAGACCCAGTACTTC
-,TRBV20-1,-,TRBJ1-1,CSATTGNTEAFF,TGCAGTGCTACGACAGGGAACACTGAAGCTTTCTTT
few,TRBV10-3,-,TRBJ2-2,CAITGTSAAGELFF,TGTGCCATAACCGGGACCAGCGCCGCCGGGGAGCTGTTTTTT
-,TRBV4-3,-,TRBJ2-7,CASSQGFRAGLPDSYAQYF,TGCGCCAGCAGCCAAGGCTTTCGGGCAGGACTACCCGACAGCTACGCGCAGTACTTC
many,TRBV12-3/TRBV12-4,TRBD1,TRBJ1-2,CASSSPTGTYGYTF,TGTGCCAGCAGTTCCCCGACAGGGACCTATGGCTACACCTTC
-,TRBV6-1,TRBD2,TRBJ2-4,CASTSSGGDRTKNIQYF,TGTGCCAGCACTAGTAGCGGGGGGGATAGGACCAAAAACATTCAGTACTTC
few,TRBV28,-,TRBJ2-2,CASSFHPNTGELFF,TGTGCCAGCAGTTTCCACCCGAACACCGGGGAGCTGTTTTTT
many,TRBV6-1,-,TRBJ2-5,CASSETGGQETQYF,TGTGCCAGCAGTGAAACTGGGGGCCAAGAGACCCAGTACTTC
-,TRBV7-7,-,TRBJ2-5,CASSPGAPTRLQETQYF,TGTGCTAGCAGCCCCGGTGCCCCCACACGGCTTCAAGAGACCCAGTACTTC
-,TRBV6-2/TRBV6-3,-,TRBJ1-1,CASSDYRNTEAFF,TGTGCCAGCAGCGATTACAGAAACACTGAAGCTTTCTTT
few,TRBV18,TRBD2,TRBJ2-5,CASSPTSEQETQYF,TGTGCCAGCTCACCGACTAGCGAGCAAGAGACCCAGTACTTC
few,TRBV7-9,-,TRBJ2-7,CASTQEASYEQYF,TGTGCCAGCACCCAAGAGGCGTCCTACGAGCAGTACTTC
-,TRBV20-1,TRBD2,TRBJ2-5,CSAGRLAGEETQYF,TGCAGTGCTGGGAGACTAGCGGGAGAAGAGACCCAGTACTTC
-,TRBV20-1,TRBD2,TRBJ2-5,CSARYGGAGETQYF,TGCAGTGCTAGATACGGGGGGGCCGGAGAGACCCAGTACTTC
-,TRBV4-3,TRBD1,TRBJ2-5,CASSQARGYQETQYF,TGCGCCAGCAGCCAAGCCAGGGGGTACCAAGAGACCCAGTACTTC
few,TRBV12-3/TRBV12-4,-,TRBJ2-5,CASNRGGETQYF,TGTGCCAGCAACAGGGGGGGGGAGACCCAGTACTTC
few,TRBV30,-,TRBJ1-2,CAWSARQARAYGYTF,TGTGCCTGGAGCGCCCGACAGGCAAGGGCCTATGGCTACACCTTC
few,TRBV12-3/TRBV12-4,-,TRBJ1-2,CASSMGGAHGYTF,TGTGCCAGCAGCATGGGGGGGGCTCATGGCTACACCTTC
few,TRBV12-3/TRBV12-4,-,TRBJ1-2,CASSLRFPGHQTSYGYTF,TGTGCCAGCAGTTTAAGATTCCCGGGACACCAAACAAGCTATGGCTACACCTTC
few,TRBV19,-,TRBJ2-1,CASKDAWGNEQFF,TGTGCCAGTAAGGATGCTTGGGGCAATGAGCAGTTCTTC
-,TRBV7-2,-,TRBJ2-7,CASSLDRDSEQYF,TGTGCCAGCAGCTTAGACAGGGATTCCGAGCAGTACTTC
-,TRBV15,-,TRBJ2-7,CATSRVGVYEQYF,TGTGCCACCAGCAGAGTGGGGGTCTACGAGCAGTACTTC
few,TRBV11-3,-,TRBJ2-3,CASSHRESTQYF,TGTGCCAGCAGCCACAGGGAGAGTACGCAGTATTTT
-,TRBV20-1,-,TRBJ1-4,CSARHSPTNEKLFF,TGCAGTGCGAGGCACAGTCCAACTAATGAAAAACTGTTTTTT
-,TRBV6-5,-,TRBJ1-6,CASKGGDSYNSPLHF,TGTGCCAGCAAGGGGGGGGACTCCTATAATTCACCCCTCCACTTT
many,TRBV18,-,TRBJ2-7,CASSPRSGNEQYF,TGTGCCAGCTCACCCCGGTCAGGGAACGAGCAGTACTTC
few,TRBV7-2,-,TRBJ2-2,CASSLGRLGGELFF,TGTGCCAGCAGCTTAGGTCGCTTGGGCGGGGAGCTGTTTTTT
-,TRBV5-5,-,TRBJ2-7,CASSLVRGHEQYF,TGTGCCAGCAGCTTGGTTAGGGGACACGAGCAGTACTTC